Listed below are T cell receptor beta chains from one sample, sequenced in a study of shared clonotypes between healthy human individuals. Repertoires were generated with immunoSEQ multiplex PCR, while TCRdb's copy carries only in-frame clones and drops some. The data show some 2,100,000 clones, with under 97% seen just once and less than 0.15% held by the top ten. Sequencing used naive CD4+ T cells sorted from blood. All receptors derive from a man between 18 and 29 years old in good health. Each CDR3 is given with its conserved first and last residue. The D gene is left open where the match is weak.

CANWTGDQPQHF	TRBV28	12	TRBD1
CASSRGRARTYEQYF	TRBV6-5	15	.
CAIGEQQETQYF	TRBV10-3	12	.
CASSARGTNYEQYF	TRBV7-2	14	.
CASSPRQGYNSPLHF	TRBV6-1	15	TRBD1
CASSLVPGVNTGELFF	TRBV5-1	16	.
CASSPYTYEQYF	TRBV5-8	12	.
CASSLHGGGLGTGELFF	TRBV7-3	17	.
CASSPSSGGTSTDTQYF	TRBV18	17	TRBD2
CSVRTGMNTEAFF	TRBV29-1	13	.
CASRDSSRNQPQHF	TRBV2	14	.
CASSYPGRNTGELFF	TRBV6-6	15	.
CASSQQGVDTEAFF	TRBV2	14	.
CASSPLLGEQFF	TRBV18	12	.
CASSVGVPRTTDTQYF	TRBV9	16	.
CASSAYGTWGGPRNEKLFF	TRBV6-1	19	.
CASSSAGQGSTGELFF	TRBV7-9	16	TRBD1
CASSGGASNQPQHF	TRBV2	14	.
CARVTGAEDEKLFF	TRBV6-5	14	.
CASEEGPATYEQYF	TRBV5-1	14	.
CASSYYRGDQPQHF	TRBV6-6	14	.
CASSPTRDRNTEAFF	TRBV5-1	15	TRBD1
CASQKGLAGSYEQYF	TRBV2	15	TRBD2
CASTPSRGQGAPSAEAFF	TRBV5-4	18	TRBD1
CASRDEGNIQYF	TRBV2	12	.